Sequencing of this TCR beta chain was carried out in a study of T-cell memory formation after mild COVID-19 (dated by TCRdb to about 2021). In the study overall: TCR sequence clusters from the two donors were found to be largely donor specific. Two young, previously healthy adult volunteers, one female and one male, were included in the cohort. T-cell clones expanding and contracting after mild COVID-19 in a couple of donors were tracked by longitudinal TCRalpha and TCRbeta repertoire sequencing.

The full study reports these points: Contracting CD4+ clones were found mainly in CM and EM memory subsets, while CD8+ clones were enriched in EMRA. Balanced CD4/CD8 phenotypes were observed for clones contracting from day 15 to 85, whereas a bias towards CD4+ was observed for a second wave of clones expanding from day 15 to 37. SARS-CoV-2 specificity of the second-wave clones peaking on day 37 was not confirmed. The study covered only a couple of mild cases, and larger cohorts including severe cases with pre-infection samples were considered necessary. Some responding clones were found in pre-infection memory, which suggests that pre-existing cross-reactive memory T cells took part in the SARS-CoV-2 response.

Ficoll-Paque density gradient centrifugation was used to isolate PBMCs. This clonotype showed up just a few times. This clone's antigen is unknown. No base quality values were provided; no much bigger clone lies one nucleotide off. The sequencer was an Illumina NovaSeq 6000. TCRalpha and TCRbeta cDNA libraries were built by 5'RACE with constant-segment primers, adding sample barcodes and unique molecular identifiers. Trizol reagent was used to extract RNA from every sample. Amplification of the libraries took two PCR steps, and the second step added a second sample barcode plus Illumina TruSeq adapters. Libraries were sequenced on an Illumina NovaSeq with 2 x 150 bp paired-end reads. In the original analysis: Reads were demultiplexed and collapsed into UMI-guided consensus sequences with migec v1.2.7. Using mixcr v2.1.11, UMI consensuses were aligned to TRA and TRB V and J templates and then assembled into clonotypes. A clonotype was counted as expanded or contracted only if both edgeR and NoisET called the change significant, with noise models trained on biological replicates. For edgeR calls, a false discovery rate-adjusted p below 0.01 and a log2 fold-change threshold of 1 were applied. As an exploratory analysis of dynamics, max-normalized trajectories of the 1000 most abundant clonotypes were examined with PCA combined with hierarchical clustering. Each responding clone was given a CD4 or CD8 phenotype based on the CD4+ and CD8+ repertoires, which had been sequenced separately. The public reads were quality trimmed at Q25 with fastp and then assembled into clones with MiXCR by TCRdb, keeping productive beta chains. Rows with a matching CDR3 protein are joined into one entry that keeps the most common DNA and genes. TCRdb, rather than the study authors, made the V and J calls. Within this sample are under 350,000 distinct CDR3 sequences, with about 16% of them counted one time only. 23% of the sample goes to the ten largest clones.

The germline V gene specifies SGHVS as CDR1 and FNYEAQ as CDR2. V drops 2 bases and J drops 0 bases, leaving 8 bases in between. The CDR3 runs 16 amino acids, cysteine and phenylalanine included. Only the CDR3 DNA is retained, 48 bases long and in frame from the first base. The chain is made from TRBV7-6 and TRBJ2-6; a weak D assignment points to TRBD1 (6 bases agree). This clonotype originated in a man aged 18-30 years who had mild COVID-19 (a few samples of this study predate the infection). The sample titles of this study are shuffled in the database, so cell type and time point are left out; the donor was told from shared clones. Sequenced input: PBMCs or a T cell subset sorted from them (not recorded which). CDR3 loop: CASSLQGRSGANVLTF. The sequence in DNA is TGTGCCAGCAGCTTACAGGGGCGCTCTGGGGCCAACGTCCTGACTTTC.